The text below deals with one T cell receptor (beta chain). The ends lost 5 bases at V and 1 base at J; junction bases unmatched: 9. The germline gives CDR1 SEHNR, CDR2 FQNEAQ (reference sequence). The CDR3 spans 16 residues. This sample is drawn from a study of blood T cell repertoires in COVID-19. Clinical history reported by participants formed the basis on which cohorts were assigned. Authors' analysis steps: How many nucleated cells were present was estimated from reference gene primer amplification. The data were produced by immunoSEQ multiplex PCR, yet TCRdb's version contains in-frame clones alone and is incomplete. That table gives V, J and clone size, and the DNA gave D and trimming. The data contain 150,000 to 200,000 clones, around 80% of them singletons.

The V gene is TRBV7-9, the J gene TRBJ2-7; 9 nucleotides line up with TRBD1. Sequenced material: PBMCs or T cells enriched from blood (not recorded which). The source is a woman aged 50 to 60 who had recovered from COVID-19. CDR3 sequence: CASSQSGGQGSYEQYF. The CDR3, as DNA: TGTGCCAGCAGCCAATCGGGAGGACAGGGGTCCTACGAGCAGTACTTC.